This entry is about one T cell receptor (beta chain). This clone's antigen is unknown. No per-base quality is available; no much larger clone lies one base away. The data belong to a study of shared clonotypes between healthy human individuals (dated by TCRdb to the early 2020s). Notes on the research overall: The cohort comprised a couple of women and a few men aged 18 to 49 years. For each donor, CD4 naive and CD4 memory were each given three plates, CD8 naive was given two plates, and CD8 memory was given one plate. To estimate repertoire size and how much clonotypes are shared between individuals, the study performed deep sequencing of blood TCR repertoires from 4 to 6 healthy adults. Different laboratories and diverse techniques were used to prepare libraries and sequence TCR repertoires, to increase sequencing depth and limit assay-specific biases. Leukapheresis yielded between about 0.94 and 10 billion PBMCs per donor.

CD8 naive samples consisted of CD45RO-negative cells that were positively selected for CCR7, yielding a CD45RA+CCR7+ population without TemRA cells. Donors were healthy HIV-negative adults with no recently reported acute infections or vaccinations. Every donor was a Caucasian adult living in Nashville, Tennessee, USA. Blood was obtained by leukapheresis, after which PBMCs were separated by Ficoll-Histopaque density gradient centrifugation and cryopreserved in liquid nitrogen vapor phase. Purity and quantity of every magnetically sorted T cell population were checked by analytical flow cytometry. Each sorted fraction had its genomic DNA isolated and then quantified by UV absorbance on a Nanodrop 2000c. Using the deep immunoSEQ assay, TCR CDR3 regions were amplified from genomic DNA by multiplex PCR. Genomic DNA extracted from each cell subset was distributed evenly over all wells of several immunoSEQ 96-well plates, and each plate served as one replicate. For sorted subsets, each replicate PCR was loaded with around 220 ng genomic DNA, equivalent to 30,000 to 35,000 T cell genomes. The purified libraries were quantified using a Qubit 3.0 fluorometer, sized with a Bioanalyzer 2100, and then quantified again using the KAPA Library Quantification kit. Every immunoSEQ 96-well plate was sequenced on a separate single-read 150-cycle Illumina NextSeq 550 flow cell. As for how the authors treated the data: Because the immunoSEQ output held only junctional sequences and lacked quality scores, the filtering could not match the filtering applied to full-length reads. To assign V/J genes and CDR3, sequences were annotated using PyIR, a Python wrapper for IgBLAST v1.9, with IMGT germline references. Reads with weak V/J assignments (E-value above 1e-6), missing CDR3, stop codons, out-of-frame junctions, or ambiguous translated residues were removed. A V3J clonotype was defined by an identical inferred V gene, J gene, and CDR3 amino acid sequence. To compute the percentage overlap between repertoires, the number of shared unique clonotypes was divided by the size of the smaller repertoire. Richness of each repertoire was evaluated using RTK rarefaction, the Chao1 estimator, and Recon v2.1 estimates of unobserved clonotypes. OLGA was used to compute generation probabilities for all TCRbeta clonotypes that the gDNA method yielded from several donors. What TCRdb holds here is the immuneACCESS table cut down to in-frame rearrangements. Part of the clones is not present; checked against another copy, under half of the missing clones reflect an unresolved V gene, and the others are unexplained. Clonal size and the V and J genes are those of that table, whereas D and trimming came from the DNA. The sample table contains millions of clones; only one count was recorded for roughly 91% of them. Roughly 1.8% of the sample belongs to the ten largest clones.

Results and caveats for the whole study, not just this receptor: Sampling was restricted to blood, and TCR repertoires in tissues likely differ from the TCR repertoires found in blood. Sharing across a few donors was observed for roughly 5% of naive CD4, under 4% of naive CD8, about 2.3% of memory CD4, and around 0.4% of memory CD8 clonotypes. The genetic and exposure-history diversity represented was limited by the small number of donors. Incomplete sequencing was indicated by rarefaction of sorted-subset datasets, despite the large sequencing depth. Based on pairwise subsampling, the degree of clonotype sharing among donors was expected to be affected by sequencing depth. Larger estimated clonotype richness was generally found for naive subsets than for memory subsets. Compared with non-shared clonotypes, the clonotypes found in all four sorted-subset donors had higher generation probabilities.

Reading the germline V gene gives CDR1 MNHNS and CDR2 SASEGT. The CDR3, cysteine through phenylalanine, is 11 amino acids long. CDR3 DNA is the only sequence kept; it has 33 bases, read in frame from the first base. V loses 11 bases, J loses 7 bases, and the germline ends lie 15 bases apart. Recombination joined TRBV6-1 with TRBJ2-7; no D gene is confidently identified. Sequencing input: naive CD8+ T cells from PBMCs. The cell subset or site label for this specimen denotes: CD45RA+CCR7+. This TCR was recovered from a man aged 18 to 30 in good health. Some clones in this sample may be carry-over from other donors' samples. The nucleotides are TGTGCCGGGATGGGTGCTGGGGAGCAGTACTTC. Its protein product is CAGMGAGEQYF.